This is a list of T cell receptor beta chains from one sample in a study of post-analysis software for immune sequencing data. MiXCR, applied by TCRdb to the PCR reads, yields one record per CDR3 protein. The sample lists roughly 650,000 distinct CDR3 sequences, over 45% occurring once. The material sequenced was blood. The receptors were gathered from a girl aged 2-10 years with multiple sclerosis. Both conserved end residues are part of each CDR3. The order of the fields is V gene, clone size, D gene, J gene, CDR3 DNA, CDR3 protein. The D gene is left open where the match is weak. Some rows have no size entry. The others give once, few or many, or a class for an expanded clone.

v_gene: TRBV6-1; abundance: NA; d_gene: NA; j_gene: TRBJ1-5; CDR3nt: TGTGCCAGCAGTGAGGTTAGGGTTTTTCTTGGCAGCAATCAGCCCCAGCATTTT; CDR3aa: CASSEVRVFLGSNQPQHF
v_gene: TRBV6-5; abundance: NA; d_gene: NA; j_gene: TRBJ1-2; CDR3nt: TGTGCCAGCAGTTACCACATGGACAGCGTCTATGGCTACACCTTC; CDR3aa: CASSYHMDSVYGYTF
v_gene: TRBV5-1; abundance: NA; d_gene: TRBD2; j_gene: TRBJ2-1; CDR3nt: TGCGCCAGCAGACCGAGCGGGGGGCATGAGCAGTTCTTC; CDR3aa: CASRPSGGHEQFF
v_gene: TRBV4-2; abundance: NA; d_gene: NA; j_gene: TRBJ1-4; CDR3nt: TGTGCCAGCAGCCAGCCCCGGGCTGAAAAACTGTTTTTT; CDR3aa: CASSQPRAEKLFF
v_gene: TRBV6-1; abundance: NA; d_gene: NA; j_gene: TRBJ1-2; CDR3nt: TGTGCCAGCATGACGGACGGGAACTATGGCTACACCTTC; CDR3aa: CASMTDGNYGYTF
v_gene: TRBV29-1; abundance: NA; d_gene: NA; j_gene: TRBJ1-2; CDR3nt: TGCAGCGTGACGTCCGGGACCGAGCGCTACACCTTC; CDR3aa: CSVTSGTERYTF
v_gene: TRBV3-1; abundance: few; d_gene: NA; j_gene: TRBJ1-5; CDR3nt: TGTGCCAGCAGCCAAGGACGGAATCAGCCCCAGCATTTT; CDR3aa: CASSQGRNQPQHF
v_gene: TRBV20-1; abundance: NA; d_gene: NA; j_gene: TRBJ2-5; CDR3nt: TGCAGTGCTAGTGGTGTGGCAGGTCGGGAGACCCAGTACTTC; CDR3aa: CSASGVAGRETQYF
v_gene: TRBV7-3; abundance: NA; d_gene: NA; j_gene: TRBJ2-1; CDR3nt: TGTGCCAGCAGCCCAACGATGACCCGTGCCAATGAGCAGTTCTTC; CDR3aa: CASSPTMTRANEQFF
v_gene: TRBV20-1; abundance: NA; d_gene: TRBD2; j_gene: TRBJ2-1; CDR3nt: TGCAGTGCTAGAGATTCTATTCTACTAGCGGGAGACAATGAGCAGTTCTTC; CDR3aa: CSARDSILLAGDNEQFF
v_gene: TRBV6-5; abundance: NA; d_gene: TRBD1; j_gene: TRBJ1-6; CDR3nt: TGTGCCAGCAGTTTTGGGACAGGGCAATCACCCCTCCACTTT; CDR3aa: CASSFGTGQSPLHF
v_gene: TRBV7-4; abundance: NA; d_gene: TRBD2; j_gene: TRBJ2-5; CDR3nt: TGTGCCAGCATCGATCTAGCGGGGGGTCAAGAGACCCAGTACTTC; CDR3aa: CASIDLAGGQETQYF
v_gene: TRBV10-3; abundance: few; d_gene: TRBD1; j_gene: TRBJ2-5; CDR3nt: TGTGCCATCAGTGGGGAACAGGGGGACGAGACCCAGTACTTC; CDR3aa: CAISGEQGDETQYF
v_gene: TRBV7-9; abundance: few; d_gene: NA; j_gene: TRBJ2-1; CDR3nt: TGTGCCAGCAGCTTAGTGTGGACAGGGAGGGTCAATGAGCAGTTCTTC; CDR3aa: CASSLVWTGRVNEQFF
v_gene: TRBV5-1; abundance: few; d_gene: TRBD2; j_gene: TRBJ2-3; CDR3nt: TGCGCCAGCAGCGGAGGACTAGCGGGAGGCCGACCAAGCACAGATACGCAGTATTTT; CDR3aa: CASSGGLAGGRPSTDTQYF
v_gene: TRBV7-2; abundance: NA; d_gene: TRBD2; j_gene: TRBJ2-1; CDR3nt: TGTGCCAGCAGCTTCCCGGGGGGAGGGAATGAGCGGTTCTTC; CDR3aa: CASSFPGGGNERFF
v_gene: TRBV25-1; abundance: NA; d_gene: TRBD1; j_gene: TRBJ2-7; CDR3nt: TGTGCCAGCAGTGAATTAGGGACAGGGACCTACGAGCAGTACTTC; CDR3aa: CASSELGTGTYEQYF
v_gene: TRBV5-6; abundance: NA; d_gene: NA; j_gene: TRBJ2-3; CDR3nt: TGTGCCAGCAGCTTTAGGGTTGACTTACCCACAGATACGCAGTATTTT; CDR3aa: CASSFRVDLPTDTQYF
v_gene: TRBV5-1; abundance: few; d_gene: NA; j_gene: TRBJ2-7; CDR3nt: TGCGCCAGCAGACTGACAGGGACTTCAGGCGAGCAGTACTTC; CDR3aa: CASRLTGTSGEQYF
v_gene: TRBV7-2; abundance: few; d_gene: TRBD1; j_gene: TRBJ1-1; CDR3nt: TGTGCCAGCAGCGTCCGACAGGGAAGGGTAACTGAAGCTTTCTTT; CDR3aa: CASSVRQGRVTEAFF
v_gene: TRBV7-2; abundance: NA; d_gene: TRBD2; j_gene: TRBJ2-3; CDR3nt: TGTGCCAGCAGCTTAAGCGGGAGGGAAACAGATACGCAGTATTTT; CDR3aa: CASSLSGRETDTQYF
v_gene: TRBV5-5; abundance: NA; d_gene: NA; j_gene: TRBJ2-3; CDR3nt: TGTGCCAGCAGCCTTGGGACTTCCAAGACGCAGTATTTT; CDR3aa: CASSLGTSKTQYF
v_gene: TRBV5-1; abundance: NA; d_gene: TRBD1; j_gene: TRBJ2-1; CDR3nt: TGCGCCAGCAGCTTGATCGGGACAGACATAACCTACAATGAGCAGTTCTTC; CDR3aa: CASSLIGTDITYNEQFF
v_gene: TRBV4-2; abundance: few; d_gene: NA; j_gene: TRBJ1-4; CDR3nt: TGTGCCAGCAGCCAAGATTGGGGGGAAGCTAATGAAAAACTGTTTTTT; CDR3aa: CASSQDWGEANEKLFF
v_gene: TRBV20-1; abundance: few; d_gene: TRBD2; j_gene: TRBJ2-1; CDR3nt: TGCAGTGCCACCAGCGGGATAACCAATGAGCAGTTCTTC; CDR3aa: CSATSGITNEQFF
v_gene: TRBV7-9; abundance: NA; d_gene: NA; j_gene: TRBJ2-1; CDR3nt: TGTGCCAGCAGCTTAGGATACCAGCACAATGAGCAGTTCTTC; CDR3aa: CASSLGYQHNEQFF
v_gene: TRBV12-3/TRBV12-4; abundance: few; d_gene: NA; j_gene: TRBJ1-1; CDR3nt: TGTGCCAGCAGTTTATCAATTGGGGGGAACACTGAAGCTTTCTTT; CDR3aa: CASSLSIGGNTEAFF
v_gene: TRBV5-1; abundance: NA; d_gene: NA; j_gene: TRBJ1-2; CDR3nt: TGCGCCAGCAGCTTGAGGTCGACAAGCTCTAACTATGGCTACACCTTC; CDR3aa: CASSLRSTSSNYGYTF
v_gene: TRBV10-3; abundance: once; d_gene: NA; j_gene: TRBJ1-2; CDR3nt: TGTGCCACCGGGACGGCAGGAGGCTACACCTTC; CDR3aa: CATGTAGGYTF
v_gene: TRBV27; abundance: NA; d_gene: TRBD2; j_gene: TRBJ2-3; CDR3nt: TGTGCCAGCAGTTTAAGACTAGCGGGAGGAGGCAGCACAGATACGCAGTATTTT; CDR3aa: CASSLRLAGGGSTDTQYF
v_gene: TRBV2; abundance: NA; d_gene: NA; j_gene: TRBJ2-7; CDR3nt: TGTGCCAGCTTGAGGGCCAACGAGCGGTACTTC; CDR3aa: CASLRANERYF
v_gene: TRBV29-1; abundance: NA; d_gene: TRBD1; j_gene: TRBJ1-2; CDR3nt: TGCAGCGTCAGTTTTCCGGGACAGGGTAATCGGTACACCTTC; CDR3aa: CSVSFPGQGNRYTF
v_gene: TRBV5-1; abundance: few; d_gene: NA; j_gene: TRBJ2-6; CDR3nt: TGCGCCAGCAGCTTGGGGACGATTCCTGGGGCCAACGTCCTGACTTTC; CDR3aa: CASSLGTIPGANVLTF
v_gene: TRBV5-1; abundance: NA; d_gene: NA; j_gene: TRBJ2-5; CDR3nt: TGCGCCAGCAGGTTACTCGGACGGGACCAAGAGACCCAGTACTTC; CDR3aa: CASRLLGRDQETQYF
v_gene: TRBV4-2; abundance: NA; d_gene: NA; j_gene: TRBJ1-1; CDR3nt: TGTGCCAGCAGCCAAGATATGAGTAGGAACACTGAAGCTTTCTTT; CDR3aa: CASSQDMSRNTEAFF
v_gene: TRBV11-1; abundance: few; d_gene: NA; j_gene: TRBJ1-6; CDR3nt: TGTGCCAGCAGCTTAGGGGGGACGAATTCACCCCTCCACTTT; CDR3aa: CASSLGGTNSPLHF
v_gene: TRBV20-1; abundance: NA; d_gene: TRBD1; j_gene: TRBJ1-5; CDR3nt: TGCAGTGCTTCGTCCGGGACAGGGACCTATAGCAATCAGCCCCAGCATTTT; CDR3aa: CSASSGTGTYSNQPQHF
v_gene: TRBV3-1; abundance: NA; d_gene: NA; j_gene: TRBJ2-7; CDR3nt: TGTGCCAGCAGCCAAGATCCCGGGGAGGGGGTCCACGAGCAGTACTTC; CDR3aa: CASSQDPGEGVHEQYF
v_gene: TRBV7-9; abundance: NA; d_gene: TRBD1; j_gene: TRBJ1-2; CDR3nt: TGTGCCAGCAGCCATACGACAGGGGATAACTATGGCTACACCTTC; CDR3aa: CASSHTTGDNYGYTF
v_gene: TRBV7-3; abundance: NA; d_gene: NA; j_gene: TRBJ2-3; CDR3nt: TGTGCCAGCAGCTTATATGGGGCTTCTAGCACAGATACGCAGTATTTT; CDR3aa: CASSLYGASSTDTQYF
v_gene: TRBV20-1; abundance: NA; d_gene: TRBD2; j_gene: TRBJ2-7; CDR3nt: TGCAGTGCTAGAGCCGCGACTAGCAACGAGCAGTACTTC; CDR3aa: CSARAATSNEQYF